The source of this T cell receptor beta chain is a study of blood T cell repertoires in COVID-19. As for the study in general: Italy, Spain and the United States were the sources of the convalescent and acute COVID-19 samples. T cells, B-cell-depleted T cells, or PBMCs supplied cDNA or gDNA.

The J segment lost 8 bases and the V segment lost 1 base, leaving 6 bases of the junction unmatched. CDR1 SGHNT and CDR2 YENEEA come from the germline V gene. The CDR3 totals 15 residues. Sequenced by immunoSEQ multiplex PCR; TCRdb stores in-frame clones only, minus some. The sample contains 14,000 to 15,000 clones, around 94% of which appear only once. This receptor was taken from a human donor with active COVID-19. The donor label of this sample is uncertain. Sequenced: peripheral blood. The chain employs TRBV11-3 and TRBJ2-1, with 9 bases that match TRBD2. CDR3 loop: CASSLGGGANDEQFF. DNA of the CDR3: TGTGCCAGCAGCTTAGGCGGGGGGGCCAATGATGAGCAGTTCTTC.